What follows are 27 T cell receptor beta chains derived from one specimen sequenced in a study of cytomegalovirus exposure and HLA in healthy donors listed by TCRdb under 2017. The library was obtained by the immunoSEQ multiplex PCR assay. The multiplex PCR relied on a mix of 60 forward primers for TCR Vbeta segments and 13 reverse primers for TCR Jbeta segments. TCRdb provides this immuneACCESS table in a form limited to in-frame rearrangements. Some clones are lacking; in checked studies, under half of them reflect an unresolved V gene, and why the rest are absent is not known. This sample is represented by some 150,000 clones; around 72% of them were singletons. Approximately 2.1% of the sample comes from the top ten. Source material: PBMCs. These receptors came from a man aged 35 to 55 in good health and CMV-seronegative.

The V gene is TRBV9, the J gene TRBJ2-1, with 11 bases that match TRBD2. Germline CDR1 SGDLS, CDR2 YYNGEE. This CDR3 is 15 amino acids long. V lost 4 bases and J lost 5; bases outside the gene matches: 5. CDR3 coding DNA: TGTGCCAGCAGCTTAGCGGGAGGGCCGAACAATGAGCAGTTCTTC. Translating it yields CASSLAGGPNNEQFF.

This clone was seen a handful of times. The gene calls are TRBV5-6 and TRBJ1-2, with TRBD1 identical over 8 bases. The CDR3 spans 13 residues. The V and J ends lost 3 bases and 7 bases, in that order; junction bases with no gene match: 5. The germline gives CDR1 SGHDT, CDR2 YYEEEE. The CDR3 region has the DNA TGTGCCAGCAGCTCCACAGGGGGAGGTGGCTACACCTTC. Its translation is CASSSTGGGGYTF.

V and J are TRBV7-9 and TRBJ1-3; D gene unclear. V lost 5 bases and J 9 bases, leaving 14 bases between the germline ends. This CDR3 has 13 amino acids. Per the germline V gene, CDR1 is SEHNR and CDR2 is FQNEAQ (reference sequence). The CDR3 nucleotides are TGTGCCAGCAGCCCCGGTCCCAGGTCCACCATATATTTT. Translating it yields CASSPGPRSTIYF.

The table lists this clone with a few counts. This sequence joins TRBV5-6 and TRBJ1-2; TRBD1 matches 8 bases. V lost 0 bases, J lost 8 bases, and 15 bases stayed unmatched. CDR3 length: 17 residues. Germline CDR1 SGHDT, CDR2 YYEEEE. This CDR3 is CASSLVGTGTFTGGYTF. CDR3 DNA sequence: TGTGCCAGCAGCTTGGTGGGGACAGGAACATTCACGGGGGGCTACACCTTC.

The genes are TRBV6-5 and TRBJ1-5, with 7 bases that match TRBD1. Germline V gene data show CDR1 as MNHEY and CDR2 as SVGAGI. This CDR3 has 14 amino acids. Germline trimming cut 8 bases from V and 6 bases from J; bases unmatched to any gene: 10. Here the CDR3 reads CASGSTGRGQPQHF. Written as DNA, the CDR3 is TGTGCCAGCGGATCGACAGGGAGAGGTCAGCCCCAGCATTTT.

In this sample, this clone turned up once. The same CDR3 is also encoded by other DNA sequences in this sample. The chain joins TRBV4-1 to TRBJ2-3; no firm D call. V was clipped by 1 base and J by 5 bases, with 4 bases between them. The CDR3 contains 12 residues. The germline CDR1 and CDR2 sequences are MGHRA and YSYEKL. CDR3 in DNA: TGCGCCAGCAGCCAAGTATTAGATACGCAGTATTTT. Translation: CASSQVLDTQYF.

V usage is TRBV18 and J usage is TRBJ2-5; the match to TRBD2 covers 11 bases. V gave up 5 bases and J gave up 5 bases; unmatched junction bases: 10. Germline V gene sequence: CDR1 KGHSH, CDR2 LQKENI. The length of the CDR3 is 16 residues. The chain's CDR3 is CASSSQTSGVGETQYF. The CDR3 DNA sequence: TGTGCCAGCTCATCCCAGACTAGCGGGGTCGGGGAGACCCAGTACTTC.

The rearrangement uses TRBV14 and TRBJ2-1, with 9 bases lining up with TRBD2. The V segment lost 2 bases and the J segment 5 bases; nucleotides outside the gene matches: 7. From germline, CDR1 is SGHDN and CDR2 FVKESK. This CDR3 comprises 16 residues. The CDR3 coding sequence is TGTGCCAGCAGCCAATATCGGACTAGCGCAAACAATGAGCAGTTCTTC. Encoded protein: CASSQYRTSANNEQFF.

The chain carries TRBV6-5 and TRBJ2-7, with D unclear. V lost 0 bases, J lost 3 bases, and 12 bases lay in between. The germline gives CDR1 MNHEY, CDR2 SVGAGI. The CDR3 has 15 amino acids. The CDR3 loop is CASSYSAGSGYEQYF. As DNA, the CDR3 is TGTGCCAGCAGTTACTCGGCTGGGTCGGGCTACGAGCAGTACTTC.

The chain combines TRBV29-1 with TRBJ2-3; 9 bases line up with TRBD2. Germline CDR1 SQVTM, CDR2 ANQGSEA. V was pared by 8 bases and J by 2 bases, with 5 bases of the junction left unmatched. This CDR3 has 13 amino acids. CDR3 protein: CSPIAGDTDTQYF. CDR3 sequence (DNA): TGCAGCCCGATAGCGGGAGACACAGATACGCAGTATTTT.

A word on this clone: The junction and the germline gene differ at one end; a read error may be behind it. The chain couples TRBV6-5 to TRBJ1-6; D remains ambiguous. Germline assignment: CDR1 MNHEY and CDR2 SVGAGI. CDR3 size: 13 residues. CDR3 sequence (DNA): TGTGCCAGCAGTTATCTGGAGGATTCACCCCTCAACTTT. The encoded protein is CASSYLEDSPLNF.

V usage is TRBV19 and J usage is TRBJ2-7; the D is unclear. V was shortened by 7 bases and J by 3 bases, with 13 bases between the two germline ends. Germline V gene sequence: CDR1 LNHDA, CDR2 SQIVND (reference sequence). The length of the CDR3 is 13 residues. CDR3 loop: CASIPPVYYEQYF. The DNA for the CDR3 is TGTGCCAGTATCCCGCCAGTTTACTACGAGCAGTACTTC.

J is TRBJ1-5 and V is TRBV19; 11 bases match TRBD1. The V gene end was trimmed by 0 bases and the J gene end by 5 bases; junction bases not matched to a gene: 0. The V gene's germline CDR1 is LNHDA and CDR2 SQIVND (reference sequence). This CDR3 has 15 residues. The CDR3 loop is CASSIEDRGHQPQHF. CDR3 nucleotides: TGTGCCAGTAGTATAGAGGACAGGGGGCATCAGCCCCAGCATTTT.

This clone was seen a handful of times. The gene calls are TRBV9 and TRBJ1-1, with 7 bases that match TRBD1. V was clipped by 2 bases and J by 8 bases; unmatched bases: 6. The CDR3 consists of 13 residues. CDR1 is SGDLS, CDR2 YYNGEE, per germline. The CDR3 DNA follows: TGTGCCAGCAGCGTTGGGACAGACGGGGAAGCTTTCTTT. Translating it yields CASSVGTDGEAFF.

The chain uses TRBV5-8 and TRBJ2-5; TRBD1 agrees at 10 bases. Germline CDR1 and CDR2: SGHTS and YDEGEE. Trimming cost V 3 bases and J 3 bases; bases outside gene matches: 5. There are 15 residues in the CDR3. The DNA of the CDR3 is TGTGCCAGCAGCTCGGGACAGGGGACCGAAGAGACCCAGTACTTC. Translating it yields CASSSGQGTEETQYF.

The rearrangement links TRBV9 to TRBJ1-1, with TRBD1 matching over 7 bases. The CDR3 loop spans 14 amino acids. V shed 4 bases and J 1 base; nucleotides not matched to a gene: 4. In germline, CDR1 is SGDLS, CDR2 YYNGEE. CDR3 DNA: TGTGCCAGCAGCCCGACAGGGTGGAACACTGAAGCTTTCTTT. Residues: CASSPTGWNTEAFF. The entire variable domain, with the rest obtained from reference TRBV9 and TRBJ1-1, is as follows: DSGVTQTPKHLITATGQRVTLRCSPRSGDLSVYWYQQSLDQGLQFLIQYYNGEERAKGNILERFSAQQFPDLHSELNLSSLELGDSALYFCASSPTGWNTEAFFGQGTRLTVV.

Remarks on this clone: A read error may account for a junction end that differs from germline. The chain has TRBV7-9 and TRBJ2-7; TRBD2 is a possible D gene (6 bases). The CDR3 spans 12 residues. Per germline, CDR1 SEHNR and CDR2 FQNEAQ (reference sequence). The CDR3 region has the DNA TGTGCCAGCAGCGTCGGGACTTCCATATGGCACTTC. It specifies CASSVGTSIWHF. Using reference TRBV7-9 and TRBJ2-7 for the parts outside the CDR3, the full variable domain is DTGVSQNPRHKITKRGQNVTFRCDPISEHNRLYWYRQTLGQGPEFLTYFQNEAQLEKSRLLSDRFSAERPKGSFSTLEIQRTEQGDSAMYLCASSVGTSIWHFGPGTRLTVT.

The rearrangement links TRBV28 to TRBJ1-2, with 7 bases matching TRBD1. This CDR3 has 16 amino acids. The V gene end was trimmed by 2 bases and the J gene end by 4 bases; junction bases not matched to a gene: 10. Germline V lookup: CDR1 MDHEN, CDR2 SYDVKM. The CDR3 nucleotides are TGTGCCAGCAGTTTACCCCAGGCAGGGGGTTTCTATGGCTACACCTTC. The encoded protein is CASSLPQAGGFYGYTF.

This rearrangement joins TRBV7-2 to TRBJ1-2; perhaps TRBD1 as D (6 bases). Trimming stripped 1 base from V and 4 bases from J, with 13 bases between. The CDR3 consists of 15 residues. Germline V gene sequence: CDR1 SGHTA, CDR2 FQGNSA. CDR3 in DNA: TGTGCCAGCAGCTTAGGTGACAGGATCGGCTATGGCTACACCTTC. Translating it yields CASSLGDRIGYGYTF.

The chain employs TRBV6-1 and TRBJ1-5, with D maybe TRBD1 (5 bases). Trimming removed 3 bases at V and 6 bases at J, with 9 bases between. The CDR3 is 13 amino acids. The germline V gene has CDR1 MNHNS and CDR2 SASEGT. The CDR3 DNA follows: TGTGCCAGCAGTGACAGGGAAACTCAGCCCCAGCATTTT. Residues: CASSDRETQPQHF.

The chain carries TRBV5-1 and TRBJ2-3, with D possibly TRBD2 on 5 matching bases. CDR1 is SGHRS and CDR2 is YFSETQ in the germline V gene. The V and J ends lost 1 base and 0 bases respectively, with 12 bases between them. This CDR3 region has 16 residues. CDR3 residues: CASSLSSPPSTDTQYF. As DNA, the CDR3 is TGCGCCAGCAGCTTGTCTAGCCCTCCTAGCACAGATACGCAGTATTTT.

This rearrangement joins TRBV7-2 to TRBJ2-2; 9 bases agree with TRBD2. The CDR3 consists of 17 residues. V shed 1 base and J 6 bases; nucleotides not matched to a gene: 9. Looked up from germline, CDR1 is SGHTA and CDR2 is FQGNSA. CDR3 in amino acids: CASSLVVSGSGAGELFF. In nucleotides, the CDR3 is TGTGCCAGCAGCTTAGTAGTTAGCGGGAGCGGGGCCGGGGAGCTGTTTTTT.

The rearrangement links TRBV13 to TRBJ1-4, with TRBD1 as a possible D gene (5 bases). The CDR3 loop spans 13 amino acids. CDR1 and CDR2 (germline): PRHDT, FYEKMQ (reference sequence). With 4 bases removed from V and 8 bases from J, the gap between germline ends came to 11 bases. The CDR3 DNA reads TGTGCCAGCAGCTGGGGGGGAGGAGAAAAACTGTTTTTT. This encodes CASSWGGGEKLFF.

The chain uses TRBV5-4 and TRBJ2-2, with a possible D match to TRBD1 (5 bases). V was pared by 0 bases and J by 6 bases, with 18 bases between. Germline lookup yields CDR1 SGHNT and CDR2 YYREEE (reference sequence). The CDR3 consists of 17 residues. Here the CDR3 reads CASSLGGSRSISGELFF. The CDR3 DNA reads as TGTGCCAGCAGCTTGGGGGGCTCTAGGAGTATCTCCGGGGAGCTGTTTTTT.

The chain joins TRBV14 to TRBJ2-7, with D perhaps TRBD1 (5 bases). The V and J ends lost 1 base and 0 bases respectively, with 10 bases between them. CDR3 length equals 15 residues. Germline V gives CDR1 SGHDN, CDR2 FVKESK. DNA of the CDR3: TGTGCCAGCAGCCAAGCCTCAGGGATCTCCTACGAGCAGTACTTC. This translates into CASSQASGISYEQYF.

The chain links TRBV7-9 to TRBJ2-3; D possibly corresponds to TRBD2 (6 bases). Trimming took off 4 bases at V and 10 bases at J, with 18 bases between the two ends. This CDR3 is built from 14 residues. The germline V gene encodes CDR1 SEHNR and CDR2 FQNEAQ (reference sequence). The DNA of the CDR3 is TGTGCCAGCAGCTCGCTTATGACTAGTAGAGCGCAGTATTTT. Translating it yields CASSSLMTSRAQYF.

The V and J genes are TRBV6-5 and TRBJ2-7, with TRBD1 as a possible D gene (6 bases). V was shortened by 0 bases and J by 4 bases, with 10 bases between the two germline ends. CDR1 and CDR2 (germline): MNHEY, SVGAGI. The CDR3 runs to 14 residues. CDR3 in amino acids: CASSYSTQGYEQYF. DNA of the CDR3: TGTGCCAGCAGTTACTCTACACAGGGTTACGAGCAGTACTTC.